This T cell receptor beta chain appears in the sequencing data of a study of shared clonotypes between healthy human individuals. Trimming stripped 0 bases from V and 6 bases from J, with 9 bases between. Germline CDR1 and CDR2: MNHEY and SVGAGI. The CDR3 spans 14 residues. Original data processing: ImmunoSEQ gave junction-only sequences without quality scores, so filtering differed. Profiling relied on immunoSEQ multiplex PCR, and the TCRdb table lists in-frame clones only, not all of them. V and J calls and clone size are given by that table; D and trimming were obtained from the DNA. Found here are under 1,900,000 clones, approximately 98.5% of them singletons; the top ten hold approximately 0.4%.

This chain links TRBV6-5 with TRBJ2-4; D remains unclear. The receptor's source is a man younger than 40 in good health. The sequencing sample was made of naive CD4+ T cells sorted from blood. Subset indicated: CD45RA+ positively selected. CDR3 sequence reads: CASSYSPQGNIQYF. The CDR3 bases are TGTGCCAGCAGTTACTCACCTCAAGGAAACATTCAGTACTTC.